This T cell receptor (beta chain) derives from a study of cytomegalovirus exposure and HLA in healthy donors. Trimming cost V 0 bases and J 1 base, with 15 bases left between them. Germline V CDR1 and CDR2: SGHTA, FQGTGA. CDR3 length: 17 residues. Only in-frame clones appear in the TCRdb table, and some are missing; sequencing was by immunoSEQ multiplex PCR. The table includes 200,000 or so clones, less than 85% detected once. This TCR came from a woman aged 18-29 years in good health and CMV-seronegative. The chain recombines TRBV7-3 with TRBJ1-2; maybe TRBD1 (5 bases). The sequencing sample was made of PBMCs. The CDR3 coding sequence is TGTGCCAGCAGCTTAACGTTCCGGGGGGATAGTAACTATGGCTACACCTTC. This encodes CASSLTFRGDSNYGYTF.